The 30 T cell receptor beta chains below come from one sample, sequenced in a study of shared clonotypes between healthy human individuals (dated by TCRdb to the early 2020s). Libraries were constructed by the immunoSEQ multiplex PCR assay. TCRdb limited this immuneACCESS table to in-frame rearrangements with V and J called. A share of clones is missing; checked studies link under half to unresolved V genes, and the rest is unexplained. For this sample there are about 690,000 clones; less than 95% appear just once. 34% of the sample lies in the top ten. The sequencing sample was made of memory CD8+ T cells from PBMCs. Explained via the paper, the cell subset or site label denotes: CD45RO+ cells pooled with CCR7-negative TemRA cells. The receptors were gathered from a man between 18 and 29 years old in good health. Some clones in this sample may be carry-over from other donors' samples.

This chain uses TRBV11-2 with TRBJ2-7, with a possible D match to TRBD1 (6 bases). V shed 5 bases and J shed 0 bases, with 17 bases lying between them. Germline lookup yields CDR1 SGHAT and CDR2 FQNNGV. The CDR3 extends over 16 amino acids. This chain's CDR3 is CASSLSGQSSSYEQYF. In DNA form, the CDR3 reads TGTGCCAGCAGCCTGAGTGGACAGTCCAGCTCCTACGAGCAGTACTTC.

The chain carries TRBV2 and TRBJ1-1, with no clear D. CDR1 is SNHLY and CDR2 is FYNNEI in the germline V gene. V was trimmed by 4 bases and J by 8 bases, leaving 17 bases between them. This CDR3 has 14 amino acids. CDR3 coding DNA: TGTGCCAGCAGTGCCGGTCAGTGGGGAACCGAAGCTTTCTTT. Its translation is CASSAGQWGTEAFF.

The CDR3 loop reads CASSEGQGATYEQYF. CDR3 coding DNA: TGTGCCAGCAGCGAGGGACAGGGGGCGACCTACGAGCAGTACTTC. This rearrangement joins TRBV25-1 to TRBJ2-7; 12 bases are shared with TRBD1. The CDR3 has 15 residues. Germline V gene sequence: CDR1 MGHDK, CDR2 SYGVNS. Trimming at V came to 6 bases and at J to 2 bases, leaving 5 bases not matched to a gene.

This clone has more than one count but fewer than ten. The V gene is TRBV28, the J gene TRBJ1-1; the D is unclear. The germline gives CDR1 MDHEN, CDR2 SYDVKM. This CDR3 region has 12 residues. The ends were cut back, 2 bases at V and 2 bases at J, with 3 bases in the middle. DNA of the CDR3: TGTGCCAGCAGTTTACACAACACTGAAGCTTTCTTT. Encoded protein: CASSLHNTEAFF.

The chain recombines TRBV6-5 with TRBJ1-2; tentatively, D is TRBD1 (6 bases). Per the germline V gene, CDR1 is MNHEY and CDR2 is SVGAGI. The CDR3 sequence is 13 residues long. V was clipped by 7 bases and J by 6 bases, with 15 bases between them. The CDR3: CASTGAGVNGYTF. For the CDR3, the DNA is TGTGCCAGCACCGGAGCAGGGGTGAATGGCTACACCTTC.

The chain employs TRBV28 and TRBJ1-4; maybe TRBD1 (5 bases). Per the germline V gene, CDR1 is MDHEN and CDR2 is SYDVKM. Trimming left V 3 bases short and J 11 bases short, with 13 bases between. CDR3 length equals 13 residues. In DNA form, the CDR3 reads TGTGCCAGCAGTTTTGGGGGGATCGGGAAACTGTTTTTT. Its protein product is CASSFGGIGKLFF.

Details on this clone: This specimen includes other DNA sequences encoding the same CDR3. The J gene is TRBJ1-1, the V gene TRBV27, with unresolved D. Germline lookup yields CDR1 MNHEY and CDR2 SMNVEV (reference sequence). The CDR3 runs 14 residues. Trimming cost V 5 bases and J 4 bases, with 14 bases left between them. The CDR3 nucleotides read TGTGCCAGCAGTCCCCGGGGTGTCGGCACTGAAGCTTTCTTT. It codes for CASSPRGVGTEAFF.

The chain has TRBV6-6 and TRBJ1-5, with D possibly being TRBD1 (6 bases). Per the germline V gene, CDR1 is MNHNY and CDR2 is SVGAGI (reference sequence). V was clipped by 0 bases and J by 2 bases, with 8 bases between them. The CDR3 sequence is 15 residues long. CDR3 nucleotide sequence: TGTGCCAGCAGTTACTCGACAGGAGGCAATCAGCCCCAGCATTTT. Amino acids: CASSYSTGGNQPQHF.

J is TRBJ2-4 and V is TRBV5-5; TRBD1 matches 7 bases. Trimming cost V 0 bases and J 3 bases; bases outside gene matches: 6. Germline V CDR1 and CDR2: SGHKS, YYEKEE (reference sequence). The CDR3 is made up of 16 amino acids. CDR3 loop: CASSLGLRGSKNIQYF. The DNA for the CDR3 is TGTGCCAGCAGCTTGGGCCTCAGGGGGAGCAAAAACATTCAGTACTTC.

This clone was seen once. As DNA, the CDR3 is TGTGCCTGGGCCCCCGACCTAGCGTACGAGCAGTACTTC. This gives the protein CAWAPDLAYEQYF. The gene calls are TRBV30 and TRBJ2-7; possibly TRBD2 for D (6 bases). The CDR3 loop spans 13 amino acids. CDR1 and CDR2 (germline): GTSNPN, SVGIG (reference sequence). Trimming pared 5 bases from V and 4 bases from J, leaving 15 bases between.

V is TRBV6-5 and J is TRBJ2-5, with D tentatively TRBD2 (5 bases). CDR1 and CDR2 from the germline V gene are MNHEY and SVGAGI. This CDR3 is built from 13 residues. V was clipped by 6 bases and J by 5 bases, with 13 bases between them. The CDR3 coding sequence is TGTGCCAGCAGAGCAGACTACGAGGAGACCCAGTACTTC. Amino acids: CASRADYEETQYF.

The gene calls are TRBV13 and TRBJ2-7; either TRBD1 or TRBD2 may fit D (5 bases each). There are 13 residues in the CDR3. The V and J ends lost 2 bases and 7 bases respectively, with 12 bases between them. Looked up from germline, CDR1 is PRHDT and CDR2 is FYEKMQ (reference sequence). CDR3 loop: CASSLIPGREQYF. In DNA form, the CDR3 reads TGTGCCAGCAGCTTAATACCGGGGCGAGAGCAGTACTTC.

The rearrangement links TRBV6-5 to TRBJ2-5, with 14 nucleotides matching TRBD2. This CDR3 contains 14 residues. The germline gives CDR1 MNHEY, CDR2 SVGAGI. V lost 6 bases to trimming and J lost 5 bases; unmatched junction nucleotides: 2. Here the CDR3 DNA reads TGTGCCAGCAGCCGGACTAGCGGGAGGGAGACCCAGTACTTC. Translating gives CASSRTSGRETQYF.

The V gene is TRBV6-6, the J gene TRBJ2-3; 7 bases map to TRBD2. The CDR3 loop spans 13 amino acids. Germline assignment: CDR1 MNHNY and CDR2 SVGAGI (reference sequence). The junction had 7 bases not matched to a gene; V was cut back by 8 bases and J by 5 bases. CDR3 sequence reads: CASLAARVDTQYF. CDR3 nucleotides: TGTGCCAGCCTAGCGGCCAGGGTAGATACGCAGTATTTT.

V and J are TRBV11-2 and TRBJ2-7, with 7 bases fitting TRBD2. The germline V gene has CDR1 SGHAT and CDR2 FQNNGV. V dropped 3 bases and J dropped 0; count of bases not matched to a gene: 5. The CDR3 runs to 15 residues. In DNA form, the CDR3 reads TGTGCCAGCAGCTTTCCTAGCGGTAGCTCCTACGAGCAGTACTTC. Protein sequence: CASSFPSGSSYEQYF. The full variable domain, in which reference TRBV11-2 and TRBJ2-7 provide the parts outside the CDR3, is EAGVAQSPRYKIIEKRQSVAFWCNPISGHATLYWYQQILGQGPKLLIQFQNNGVVDDSQLPKDRFSAERLKGVDSTLKIQPAKLEDSAVYLCASSFPSGSSYEQYFGPGTRLTVT.

V is TRBV7-9 and J is TRBJ2-7; 10 bases are a match to TRBD2. The CDR3 is 16 residues long. Germline values: CDR1 SEHNR, CDR2 FQNEAQ (reference sequence). J gave up 3 bases and V 2 bases, and 7 bases lay outside the gene matches. The chain's CDR3 is CASSLRPSGRLYEQYF. The CDR3 nucleotides are TGTGCCAGCAGCTTAAGGCCTAGCGGGAGACTCTACGAGCAGTACTTC.

The chain is built from TRBV19 and TRBJ1-1; no firm D call. Germline values: CDR1 LNHDA, CDR2 SQIVND (reference sequence). The V end was cut by 1 base, the J end by 3 bases, with 6 bases between. The CDR3 consists of 13 residues. CDR3 in DNA: TGTGCCAGTAGTATAGTACACGACACTGAAGCTTTCTTT. This encodes CASSIVHDTEAFF. Complete variable domain (other parts from reference TRBV19 and TRBJ1-1): DGGITQSPKYLFRKEGQNVTLSCEQNLNHDAMYWYRQDPGQGLRLIYYSQIVNDFQKGDIAEGYSVSREKKESFPLTVTSAQKNPTAFYLCASSIVHDTEAFFGQGTRLTVV.

This rearrangement joins TRBV7-6 to TRBJ1-5; no firm D call. Trimming took off 1 base at V and 4 bases at J, with 5 bases between the two ends. CDR1 is SGHVS, CDR2 FNYEAQ, per germline. The CDR3 extends over 13 amino acids. CDR3 nucleotide sequence: TGTGCCAGCAGCTTAGGCCTGAATCAGCCCCAGCATTTT. Its protein product is CASSLGLNQPQHF.

The chain couples TRBV28 to TRBJ2-7; 8 bases line up with TRBD2. This CDR3 has 14 residues. Germline CDR1 reads MDHEN; CDR2 reads SYDVKM. V lost 3 bases and J lost 4; bases outside the gene matches: 5. The CDR3, as DNA: TGTGCCAGCAGTTTCGTCGGGAGGGGGTACGAGCAGTACTTC. Translating it yields CASSFVGRGYEQYF. Variable domain in full (rest from reference TRBV28 and TRBJ2-7): DVKVTQSSRYLVKRTGEKVFLECVQDMDHENMFWYRQDPGLGLRLIYFSYDVKMKEKGDIPEGYSVSREKKERFSLILESASTNQTSMYLCASSFVGRGYEQYFGPGTRLTVT.

The CDR3 reads CATLRREGTDTQYF. The CDR3 DNA reads as TGTGCCACCTTGAGGCGGGAGGGCACAGATACGCAGTATTTT. The V and J genes are TRBV11-2 and TRBJ2-3; 8 bases are shared with TRBD2. Germline V gene lookup returns CDR1 SGHAT and CDR2 FQNNGV. Losses at the gene ends were 10 bases for V and 1 base for J; bases not matched to a gene: 7. The length of the CDR3 is 14 residues. Full variable domain (missing parts from reference TRBV11-2 and TRBJ2-3): EAGVAQSPRYKIIEKRQSVAFWCNPISGHATLYWYQQILGQGPKLLIQFQNNGVVDDSQLPKDRFSAERLKGVDSTLKIQPAKLEDSAVYLCATLRREGTDTQYFGPGTRLTVL.

Only one count was recorded for this clone. The chain employs TRBV28 and TRBJ2-1, with D unresolved. Trimming stripped 2 bases from V and 4 bases from J, with 6 bases between. Germline values: CDR1 MDHEN, CDR2 SYDVKM. CDR3 length: 13 amino acids. CDR3 sequence (DNA): TGTGCCAGCAGTTTAACCTCATACAATGAGCAGTTCTTC. Translating gives CASSLTSYNEQFF.

This clone was seen a single time. V gene TRBV28 combines with J gene TRBJ1-5; TRBD1 might be the D (6 bases). Trimming pared 2 bases from V and 2 bases from J, leaving 10 bases between. The CDR3 consists of 15 residues. Germline V CDR1 and CDR2: MDHEN, SYDVKM. The CDR3 sequence: CASSLQGFGNQPQHF. The CDR3 DNA reads TGTGCCAGCAGTTTACAGGGGTTTGGCAATCAGCCCCAGCATTTT.

This chain connects TRBV27 to TRBJ2-6; 9 nucleotides match TRBD1. The CDR3 contains 17 residues. The germline V gene has CDR1 MNHEY and CDR2 SMNVEV (reference sequence). Unmatched junction bases numbered 8, after V lost 6 bases and J lost 2 bases. The CDR3 is CASRQQGAGAGANVLTF. CDR3 sequence (DNA): TGTGCCAGCAGACAACAGGGGGCTGGTGCTGGGGCCAACGTCCTGACTTTC. The full variable domain, rest sourced from reference TRBV27 and TRBJ2-6, is EAQVTQNPRYLITVTGKKLTVTCSQNMNHEYMSWYRQDPGLGLRQIYYSMNVEVTDKGDVPEGYKVSRKEKRNFPLILESPSPNQTSLYFCASRQQGAGAGANVLTFGAGSRLTVL.

The chain employs TRBV6-5 and TRBJ1-1; TRBD1 might be the D (6 bases). This CDR3 spans 13 amino acids. Trimming took 2 bases from V and 4 from J, leaving 8 bases between them. Germline CDR1 reads MNHEY; CDR2 reads SVGAGI. The CDR3 loop reads CASSYKGGTEAFF. The DNA of the CDR3 is TGTGCCAGCAGTTACAAGGGGGGCACTGAAGCTTTCTTT.

This clone was observed a handful of times. The chain has TRBV4-1 and TRBJ2-7, with D hard to call. Trimming stripped 1 base from V and 8 bases from J, with 15 bases between. This CDR3 region has 14 residues. Germline V gives CDR1 MGHRA, CDR2 YSYEKL. DNA for the CDR3: TGCGCCAGCAGCCAAGGGGAACTCCCCAACCAGCAGTACTTC. It encodes CASSQGELPNQQYF.

Here the CDR3 DNA reads TGTGCCAGCAGCACGACTAAGATCGGGCTGTTTTTT. This encodes CASSTTKIGLFF. The J gene is TRBJ2-2, the V gene TRBV7-8; D possibly corresponds to TRBD2 (5 bases). The V gene lost 5 bases and the J gene lost 13 bases, with 14 bases spanning the gap. The CDR3 spans 12 residues. Germline V lookup: CDR1 SGHVS, CDR2 FQNEAQ.

The rearrangement links TRBV28 to TRBJ2-7; 7 bases line up with TRBD1. Germline CDR1 is MDHEN and CDR2 is SYDVKM. The CDR3 is made up of 16 amino acids. Trimming took 4 bases from V and 2 from J; bases not matched to a gene: 11. The CDR3 region has the DNA TGTGCCAGCAGTTCTAACCGGGACAGCTCCACCTACGAGCAGTACTTC. It specifies CASSSNRDSSTYEQYF.

The rearrangement uses TRBV27 and TRBJ2-1, with 14 bases identical to TRBD2. CDR1 is MNHEY, CDR2 SMNVEV, per germline (reference sequence). V gave up 5 bases and J gave up 3 bases; unmatched junction bases: 0. There are 15 residues in the CDR3. The CDR3 reads CASSGTSGSYNEQFF. For the CDR3, the DNA is TGTGCCAGCAGTGGGACTAGCGGGAGCTACAATGAGCAGTTCTTC.

The chain links TRBV23-1 to TRBJ1-5, with 7 positions matching TRBD1. TRBV23-1 is reported as an ORF; its role is uncertain. This CDR3 region has 17 residues. Trimming took 8 bases from V and 3 from J; bases not matched to a gene: 16. The CDR3 DNA follows: TGCGCCAGCTCACGGTTAATGGGAGGGACAGACAATCAGCCCCAGCATTTT. Translation gives CASSRLMGGTDNQPQHF.

V usage is TRBV21-1 and J usage is TRBJ2-5; TRBD2, the table's D call, lacks a check against the DNA. TRBV21-1 is labeled a pseudogene. This CDR3 contains 16 residues. This CDR3 reads CASSKARASVPETQYF. The CDR3 DNA reads as TGTGCCAGCAGCAAAGCGCGGGCTAGCGTCCCAGAGACCCAGTACTTC.